Presented here are 14 T cell receptor beta chains from one specimen sequenced in a study of T cells in women clearing cervical HPV infection. The data were produced by immunoSEQ multiplex PCR, yet TCRdb's version contains in-frame clones alone and is incomplete. The table for this sample gives about 33,000 clones. Sample: blood buffy coat. The receptors originated from a woman aged 18 to 75 with a cervical HPV16 infection that either progressed to CIN3+ or cleared (not recorded which).

Concerning this clone: The read stops 3 residues short of the end of the CDR3; the missing end is completed from the germline J gene. The V and J genes are TRBV11-3 and TRBJ2-3; 10 nucleotides line up with TRBD1. CDR1 is SGHNT, CDR2 YENEEA, per germline. The CDR3 extends over 15 amino acids. The CDR3 protein is CASSPGTGVLETQYF. The sequenced CDR3 bases are TGTGCCAGCAGCCCTGGGACAGGGGTTTTGGAGACG.

On this clone: The CDR3 extends 3 residues past the end of the read, so its final part is completed from the germline J gene. This chain uses TRBV7-2 with TRBJ1-2; no firm D call. Germline-derived CDR1 and CDR2 are SGHTA and FQGNSA. The CDR3 covers 13 residues. V shed 1 base and J shed 4 bases, with 7 bases lying between them. The CDR3 bases that were read are TGTGCCAGCAGCTTAGGGCAGAGCTATGGC. Protein product: CASSLGQSYG. The complete CDR3 sequence is CASSLGQSYGYTF. The whole variable domain, remainder taken from reference TRBV7-2 and TRBJ1-2, is GAGVSQSPSNKVTEKGKDVELRCDPISGHTALYWYRQSLGQGLEFLIYFQGNSAPDKSGLPSDRFSAERTGGSVSTLTIQRTQQEDSAVYLCASSLGQSYGYTFGSGTRLTVV.

In terms of frequency, this clone is medium-sized (0.01 to 0.1%). The read is 3 residues too short to cover the CDR3 end, so that end is filled in from the germline J gene. The V call is TRBV20-1, the J call TRBJ1-2; TRBD1 is a possible D gene (6 bases). Looked up from germline, CDR1 is DFQATT and CDR2 is SNEGSKA (reference sequence). CDR3 length equals 15 residues. Trimming shortened V by 1 base and J by 3 bases, and 15 bases separated the two germline ends. Partial CDR3 DNA: TGCAGTGCTAGAGCCCGAGGCAGGGGTTACTATGGC. Translation gives CSARARGRGYYG. The whole CDR3 protein is CSARARGRGYYGYTF.

On this clone itself: The CDR3 end lies 3 residues beyond the end of the read and is filled in from the germline J gene. The chain carries TRBV20-1 and TRBJ1-1; D possibly corresponds to TRBD1 (5 bases). Germline assignment: CDR1 DFQATT and CDR2 SNEGSKA (reference sequence). Deletions cut 0 bases from V and 5 bases from J, with 13 bases between. This CDR3 comprises 14 residues. The part of the CDR3 DNA that was read is TGCAGTGCTAGAGATTATCAGGGAGGGACTGAA. This gives the protein CSARDYQGGTE. The CDR3 reads in full as CSARDYQGGTEAFF.

A note on this clone: The CDR3 end is not reached by the read, which stops 3 residues before it; the germline J gene fills it in. The V and J genes are TRBV7-9 and TRBJ2-5; the D gene is possibly TRBD1 (6 bases). The germline V gene has CDR1 SEHNR and CDR2 FQNEAQ (reference sequence). CDR3 length: 15 residues. V dropped 1 base and J dropped 5 bases, with 14 bases sitting between them. CDR3 loop: CASSLGTAFRETQYF. The DNA read from the CDR3 is TGTGCCAGCAGCTTAGGGACAGCCTTCCGTGAGACC.

A remark on this clone: The missing CDR3 end, 3 residues past where the read stops, is filled in from the germline J gene. The rearrangement links TRBV2 to TRBJ2-3, with 9 bases lining up with TRBD1. This CDR3 contains 15 residues. CDR1 and CDR2 from the germline V gene are SNHLY and FYNNEI. The DNA read from the CDR3 is TGTGCCAGCAGTGTCGGGACAGGGCCGAATCAGCCG. Encoded protein: CASSVGTGPNQP. The CDR3 as a whole reads CASSVGTGPNQPQYF.

For this clone: The read ends 3 residues shy of where the CDR3 ends; the end is completed using the germline J gene. The gene calls are TRBV5-4 and TRBJ2-3; 10 bases are shared with TRBD2. V was clipped by 3 bases and J by 3 bases; unmatched bases: 7. The CDR3 contains 16 residues. Germline CDR1 reads SGHNT; CDR2 reads YYREEE (reference sequence). CDR3 sequence: CASSYLLAGATDTQYF. The CDR3 bases that were read are TGTGCCAGCAGCTACCTCCTAGCGGGGGCAACAGATACG.

Concerning this clone itself: The CDR3 goes on 3 residues after the read ends, and that part is filled in from the germline J gene. The chain links TRBV6-2 or TRBV6-3 to TRBJ1-5; D unclear. Germline assignment: CDR1 MNHEY and CDR2 SVGEGT. The CDR3 totals 16 residues. V was pared by 3 bases and J by 3 bases, with 15 bases between. The CDR3 sequence is CASSYQRGQVNQPQHF. Incomplete CDR3 DNA: TGTGCCAGCAGTTATCAGAGAGGGCAAGTCAATCAGCCC.

A remark on this clone: The read finishes 3 residues shy of the CDR3 end, and the germline J gene is used to complete it. The rearrangement links TRBV29-1 to TRBJ2-3; TRBD1 aligns across 8 bases. This CDR3 has 14 residues. The germline CDR1 and CDR2 sequences are SQVTM and ANQGSEA. CDR3 residues: CSGGPGTGRETQYF. The CDR3 bases that were read are TGCAGCGGGGGACCGGGGACAGGCCGCGAGACG.

With respect to this clone: The CDR3 extends 3 residues past the end of the read, so its final part is completed from the germline J gene. The chain is built from TRBV2 and TRBJ1-2; possibly TRBD1 for D (5 bases). Per germline, CDR1 SNHLY and CDR2 FYNNEI. This CDR3 is built from 14 residues. This CDR3 is CASNPLAGWDDYTF. The sequenced part of the CDR3 DNA is TGTGCCAGCAACCCACTTGCGGGGTGGGACGAC.

On this clone itself: The read terminates 3 residues ahead of where the CDR3 ends, so the germline J gene completes it. The gene calls are TRBV20-1 and TRBJ1-2; 8 nucleotides agree with TRBD1. Trimming cost V 6 bases and J 4 bases; bases outside gene matches: 13. This CDR3 spans 15 amino acids. Germline V CDR1 and CDR2: DFQATT, SNEGSKA (reference sequence). The sequenced part of the CDR3 DNA is TGCAGTGCCGCGACAGGGGAGTCTTTCCTCTATGGC. Translated, it gives CSAATGESFLYG. The CDR3 as a whole reads CSAATGESFLYGYTF.

Note on this clone: The CDR3 is cut off 3 residues early in the read; its end comes from the germline J gene. V is TRBV19 and J is TRBJ2-5; the match to TRBD1 covers 11 bases. With V trimmed by 3 bases and J by 7 bases, 4 bases remained unmatched. Germline V gene sequence: CDR1 LNHDA, CDR2 SQIVND (reference sequence). The CDR3 has 14 amino acids. The CDR3 bases that were read are TGTGCCAGTAGTATTGGGGGACAGGGGGGGACC. Translating gives CASSIGGQGGT. The full CDR3 protein reads CASSIGGQGGTQYF.

Comment on this clone: A read error may account for a junction end that differs from germline. The CDR3 end lies 3 residues beyond the end of the read and is filled in from the germline J gene. This CDR3 is also generated by other DNA sequences in the sample. The J gene is TRBJ1-3, the V gene TRBV2; 10 nucleotides agree with TRBD1. This CDR3 region has 14 residues. Germline CDR1 is SNHLY and CDR2 is FYNNEI. The CDR3 DNA, read in part, is TGTGCCAGCAGGGGACAGGGGAGTGGAAACACA. Amino acid sequence: CASRGQGSGNT. The CDR3 in its entirety is CASRGQGSGNTIYF. Looking up the rest from reference TRBV2 and TRBJ1-3 gives the full variable domain: EPEVTQTPSHQVTQMGQEVILRCVPISNHLYFYWYRQILGQKVEFLVSFYNNEISEKSEIFDDQFSVERPDGSNFTLKIRSTKLEDSAMYFCASRGQGSGNTIYFGEGSWLTVV.

A note on this clone: The read halts 3 residues ahead of the CDR3 end, with the missing end drawn from the germline J gene. The chain recombines TRBV2 with TRBJ1-2; TRBD1 might be the D (6 bases). Per the germline V gene, CDR1 is SNHLY and CDR2 is FYNNEI. This CDR3 contains 15 residues. CDR3 bases read: TGTGCCAGCAGTGAAGGGCGGGGGGGGCCTAATGAC. Translation gives CASSEGRGGPND. The full CDR3 reads CASSEGRGGPNDYTF.